This entry is about one T cell receptor beta chain. This clonotype was recorded a few times. This clone's antigen is unknown. An end of the junction differs from the germline gene, which may be a read error. TCR repertoires of sorted CD4+ and CD8+ blood T cells from severe aplastic anemia patients and healthy subjects were deep-sequenced in the study. Ficoll-Paque density gradient centrifugation was used to isolate peripheral blood mononuclear cells. Before DNA was extracted, CD4+ and CD8+ T cells were sorted using either FACS or magnetic beads. Genomic DNA served as template for TCR beta VDJ combination and CDR3 sequence profiling. An Illumina HiSeq 2000 was the platform used for TCR repertoire sequencing. The original pipeline was this. Repertoires were assessed using TRBV/TRBJ rearrangement plots, CDR3 size and DJ length profiles, and Simpson's diversity index. Whichever DNA sequence was most abundant in the deep sequencing data was defined as the immunodominant clone. CDR3 amino acid sequences were screened for sharing across subjects and were compared with published repertoires and the VDJdb database. TCRdb took the public reads, trimmed them with fastp at Q25, ran MiXCR for clone calling and kept in-frame beta chains. Every distinct CDR3 protein forms one entry, paired with its most common genes and DNA. TCRdb, not the authors, supplied the V and J calls. The sample table lists about 150,000 distinct CDR3 sequences, around two fifths of them with a count of one. Jointly, the top ten make up almost 8.5% of the sample.

The sample comes from a study of CD8+CD57+ T cells in acquired aplastic anemia listed by TCRdb under 2018. In the study overall: On average, sorted CD4+ and CD8+ cells yielded 3.2 ug of extracted DNA, with a range of roughly 0.17 to 27.4 ug. For healthy donor samples, the average read count was about 10 million for CD4+ cells and 11.0 million for CD8+ cells. Beyond this particular receptor, the publication reports: Between patients and healthy controls, no significant difference in CD8+ Simpson's diversity was found (P=0.060). Over 25 CD8+ CDR3 sequences were found in both patients and controls but appeared to be highly expressed in patients and within the immunodominant clones of the patients.

The sequencing sample was made of sorted CD4+, CD8+, or CD8+CD57+ T cells (not recorded which) from PBMCs. The sequence was obtained from a human donor in good health, serving as a control.

The DNA sequence reads TGTGCCATCAGCGAAACCCCGCAGTTTGAAGCTTCCTTT. Translation gives CAISETPQFEASF. The V and J segments used are TRBV10-3 and TRBJ1-1; the D gene is unclear. CDR1 and CDR2 are drawn from the germline V gene: ENHRY, SYGVKD. The CDR3 sequence holds 13 residues, the cysteine and phenylalanine included. The sequence is cut down to CDR3 DNA, 39 bases in frame from base 1.